This is a list of T cell receptor beta chains from one sample in a study of T cell clones after liver transplantation. Only in-frame clones appear in the TCRdb table, and some are missing; sequencing was by immunoSEQ multiplex PCR. The data show more than 95,000 clones, about nine tenths seen once. The input for sequencing was CD4+ T cells from blood, taken 12 months after liver transplant. All receptors come from a human patient who received a liver transplant. Some T cells may possibly be graft donor cells. Both conserved end residues are part of each CDR3. Each record gives: clone size, J gene, V gene, D gene, CDR3 protein, CDR3 DNA. A D gene is named only where the DNA matches it firmly. Rows give clone size only sometimes, using once, few, many, or a class for an expanded clone.

- | TRBJ1-2 | TRBV9 | - | CASSPFTGGNGYTF | TGTGCCAGCAGCCCGTTCACGGGAGGGAATGGCTACACCTTC
once | TRBJ1-2 | TRBV4-2 | - | CASSQETGQRLNFGYTF | TGTGCCAGCAGCCAAGAGACCGGGCAACGGTTAAATTTCGGCTACACCTTC
- | TRBJ2-5 | TRBV5-1 | - | CASSDRRAGETQYF | TGCGCCAGCTCAGACAGGCGGGCGGGGGAGACCCAGTACTTC
once | TRBJ1-4 | TRBV27 | - | CASSFNSATNEKLFF | TGTGCCAGCAGTTTTAACAGTGCAACTAATGAAAAACTGTTTTTT
once | TRBJ2-5 | TRBV27 | - | CASRDRETQYF | TGTGCCAGCAGGGATAGGGAGACCCAGTACTTC
few | TRBJ2-1 | TRBV11-2 | TRBD2 | CASSPGLAGGGNEQFF | TGTGCCAGCAGCCCCGGACTAGCGGGAGGGGGTAATGAGCAGTTCTTC
- | TRBJ2-3 | TRBV10-1 | TRBD1 | CASSESPPRGIDAFPADTQYF | TGCGCCAGCAGTGAGTCGCCCCCCAGGGGGATTGACGCCTTTCCTGCAGATACGCAGTATTTT
- | TRBJ2-7 | TRBV9 | TRBD2 | CASSVGSSGRSEQYF | TGTGCCAGCAGCGTAGGGTCTAGCGGGAGATCCGAGCAGTACTTC
- | TRBJ1-2 | TRBV9 | - | CASSVEEGENYGYTF | TGTGCCAGCAGCGTAGAGGAGGGTGAGAACTATGGCTACACCTTC
- | TRBJ1-5 | TRBV2 | - | CASSKDGTNQPQHF | TGTGCCAGCAGTAAGGACGGGACCAATCAGCCCCAGCATTTT
- | TRBJ2-5 | TRBV11-1 | - | CASSSRDGQETQYF | TGTGCCAGCAGCTCCCGAGACGGCCAAGAGACCCAGTACTTC
few | TRBJ1-1 | TRBV5-1 | TRBD1 | CASSLEGATFGNTEAFF | TGCGCCAGCAGCTTAGAGGGGGCTACCTTTGGGAACACTGAAGCTTTCTTT
- | TRBJ2-5 | TRBV5-1 | TRBD2 | CASSFGTSGFQETQYF | TGCGCCAGCAGCTTCGGGACTAGCGGGTTTCAAGAGACCCAGTACTTC
- | TRBJ2-1 | TRBV29-1 | TRBD2 | CSVAQGLAGVGEQFF | TGCAGCGTTGCACAGGGACTAGCGGGAGTTGGTGAGCAGTTCTTC
- | TRBJ2-2 | TRBV5-6 | TRBD2 | CASSFLGSGSTNTGELFF | TGTGCCAGCAGCTTTTTGGGTAGCGGGAGCACGAACACCGGGGAGCTGTTTTTT
- | TRBJ1-5 | TRBV2 | - | CASKANIMDQPQHF | TGTGCCAGCAAGGCGAACATCATGGACCAGCCCCAGCATTTT
- | TRBJ2-5 | TRBV5-1 | - | CASSGQGGQETQYF | TGCGCCAGCAGCGGCCAGGGAGGACAAGAGACCCAGTACTTC
- | TRBJ2-3 | TRBV7-8 | TRBD1 | CASRGDRATDTQYF | TGTGCCAGCAGGGGGGACAGGGCTACAGATACGCAGTATTTT
- | TRBJ1-2 | TRBV10-3 | - | CAITEEGGTNYGYTF | TGTGCCATCACCGAGGAGGGGGGTACTAACTATGGCTACACCTTC
- | TRBJ1-5 | TRBV19 | TRBD1 | CASRGQGRDQPQHF | TGTGCCAGTAGAGGACAGGGGAGGGATCAGCCCCAGCATTTT
- | TRBJ2-7 | TRBV30 | - | CAWSPPRRRSYEQYF | TGTGCCTGGAGTCCCCCCCGGCGGCGCTCCTACGAGCAGTACTTC
once | TRBJ2-7 | TRBV28 | - | CASSSGQIHEQYF | TGTGCCAGCAGTTCTGGACAGATCCACGAGCAGTACTTC
- | TRBJ2-1 | TRBV5-1 | - | CASSSSTDEQFF | TGCGCCAGCTCCTCCAGCACCGATGAGCAGTTCTTC
few | TRBJ2-5 | TRBV7-2 | - | CASSFSGQETQYF | TGTGCCAGCAGCTTCTCCGGCCAAGAGACCCAGTACTTC
- | TRBJ1-4 | TRBV28 | - | CASSSPRTELNEKLFF | TGTGCCAGCAGTTCCCCCCGGACAGAATTAAATGAAAAACTGTTTTTT
once | TRBJ2-3 | TRBV10-3 | - | CANSRDTSSTDTQYF | TGTGCCAACAGCCGGGACACCTCTAGCACAGATACGCAGTATTTT
- | TRBJ2-3 | TRBV19 | TRBD1 | CASSPKQGGTDTQYF | TGTGCCAGTAGTCCAAAGCAGGGGGGCACAGATACGCAGTATTTT
- | TRBJ2-7 | TRBV6-5 | TRBD2 | CASSRIAGAHYEQYF | TGTGCCAGCAGTCGGATAGCGGGAGCCCACTACGAGCAGTACTTC
- | TRBJ1-1 | TRBV29-1 | TRBD1 | CSAMGQGHTEAFF | TGCAGCGCTATGGGACAGGGACATACTGAAGCTTTCTTT
- | TRBJ2-1 | TRBV9 | TRBD1 | CASSARDREYNEQFF | TGTGCCAGCAGCGCCCGGGACAGGGAGTACAATGAGCAGTTCTTC
- | TRBJ2-5 | TRBV9 | TRBD2 | CASSATATSGIETQYF | TGTGCCAGCAGCGCAACAGCGACTAGCGGGATTGAGACCCAGTACTTC
- | TRBJ2-7 | TRBV5-1 | TRBD1 | CASSTGTDLMREQYF | TGCGCCAGCAGCACCGGGACAGACCTCATGAGGGAGCAGTACTTC
once | TRBJ2-1 | TRBV5-3 | TRBD1 | CARRRGTGGNEQFF | TGTGCCAGAAGACGCGGGACAGGCGGCAATGAGCAGTTCTTC
- | TRBJ1-1 | TRBV11-2 | - | CASSSGQFRDTEAFF | TGTGCCAGCAGCTCTGGACAGTTCAGGGACACTGAAGCTTTCTTT
- | TRBJ2-1 | TRBV27 | TRBD2 | CASKLAGVHNEQFF | TGTGCCAGCAAACTAGCGGGAGTACACAATGAGCAGTTCTTC
- | TRBJ2-2 | TRBV6-6 | TRBD1 | CASSYSTGGTGELFF | TGTGCCAGCAGTTACTCCACAGGGGGCACCGGGGAGCTGTTTTTT
- | TRBJ2-7 | TRBV21-1 | - | CASSDRARGIGSYEQYF | TGTGCCAGCAGCGACCGGGCCCGGGGAATAGGATCCTACGAGCAGTACTTC
- | TRBJ2-7 | TRBV7-2 | TRBD1 | CASSRTGNYEQYF | TGTGCCAGCAGCAGGACAGGCAACTACGAGCAGTACTTC
- | TRBJ2-5 | TRBV6-6 | - | CASLPPSGGLRETQYF | TGTGCCAGTCTCCCCCCGTCAGGAGGTTTGCGCGAGACCCAGTACTTC